These 10 T cell receptor beta chains were all obtained from the same sample, sequenced in a study of OX40 agonist ivuxolimab in advanced cancers. The table came from immunoSEQ multiplex PCR; TCRdb's copy has only in-frame clones and leaves some out. The table includes about 100,000 clones, under 95% detected once. The source was CD4+ or CD8+ T cells sorted from blood, collected in a trial of the OX40 agonist ivuxolimab. The origin of the receptors is an adult with an advanced solid tumor such as melanoma, head and neck, liver or kidney cancer.

The gene calls are TRBV19 and TRBJ2-3; 7 nucleotides agree with TRBD1. Trimming cost V 6 bases and J 5 bases; bases outside gene matches: 11. From germline, CDR1 is LNHDA and CDR2 SQIVND (reference sequence). This CDR3 has 15 amino acids. CDR3 residues: CASRERGGAGDTQYF. The CDR3 DNA reads TGTGCCAGTAGGGAGCGAGGGGGCGCCGGAGATACGCAGTATTTT.

The genes are TRBV28 and TRBJ1-4, with D maybe TRBD1 (6 bases). CDR1 is MDHEN and CDR2 is SYDVKM in the germline V gene. Trimming took off 5 bases at V and 7 bases at J, with 20 bases between the two ends. This CDR3 comprises 16 residues. The CDR3 reads CASSKHSDRSSEKLFF. In DNA, the CDR3 is TGTGCCAGCAGTAAACATTCGGACAGAAGTAGTGAAAAACTGTTTTTT.

The chain carries TRBV9 and TRBJ1-3; D unresolved. Trimming removed 1 base at V and 0 bases at J, with 5 bases between. From germline, CDR1 is SGDLS and CDR2 YYNGEE. The CDR3 extends over 14 amino acids. The CDR3 protein is CASSVRLSGNTIYF. CDR3 coding DNA: TGTGCCAGCAGCGTACGCCTCTCTGGAAACACCATATATTTT.

The chain employs TRBV6-5 and TRBJ2-7; 9 bases are a match to TRBD2. V was clipped by 6 bases and J by 1 base; unmatched bases: 7. The CDR3 is 15 residues long. Germline loops: CDR1 MNHEY, CDR2 SVGAGI. The CDR3 sequence: CASSLNSGSSYEQYF. As DNA, the CDR3 is TGTGCCAGCAGCCTCAATAGCGGGAGTTCCTACGAGCAGTACTTC.

The rearrangement uses TRBV9 and TRBJ2-3, with D possibly TRBD1 on 5 matching bases. Germline CDR1 SGDLS, CDR2 YYNGEE. V was shortened by 4 bases and J by 0 bases, with 21 bases between the two germline ends. The CDR3 sequence is 18 residues long. CDR3 region: CASSRIVRSGSSTDTQYF. As DNA, the CDR3 is TGTGCCAGCAGCCGAATAGTGCGATCAGGGTCTAGCACAGATACGCAGTATTTT.

This chain uses TRBV7-2 with TRBJ2-5; a possible D gene is TRBD2 (6 bases). Trimming pared 2 bases from V and 2 bases from J, leaving 15 bases between. This CDR3 is built from 16 residues. Germline V gene lookup returns CDR1 SGHTA and CDR2 FQGNSA. CDR3 sequence reads: CASSLRSSGYQETQYF. In nucleotides, the CDR3 is TGTGCCAGCAGCTTAAGGTCCAGCGGGTATCAAGAGACCCAGTACTTC.

This chain links TRBV7-9 with TRBJ1-4; D not certain. CDR3 length: 15 residues. Trimming took off 0 bases at V and 8 bases at J, with 13 bases between the two ends. Germline V CDR1 and CDR2: SEHNR, FQNEAQ (reference sequence). CDR3 sequence: CASSLASGRSEKLFF. The CDR3 DNA reads as TGTGCCAGCAGCTTAGCTTCGGGCCGGAGCGAAAAACTGTTTTTT.

V usage is TRBV2 and J usage is TRBJ1-4, with 8 bases identical to TRBD1. CDR1 and CDR2 (germline): SNHLY, FYNNEI. This CDR3 contains 12 residues. The trim removed 6 bases at V and 8 bases at J, leaving 2 bases unmatched. CDR3 amino acids: CASRDRDEKLFF. CDR3 nucleotides: TGTGCCAGCAGGGACAGGGACGAAAAACTGTTTTTT.

The chain combines TRBV28 with TRBJ2-5; 12 bases agree with TRBD2. The CDR3 runs to 15 residues. V lost 8 bases, J lost 5 bases, and 9 bases stayed unmatched. From germline, CDR1 is MDHEN and CDR2 SYDVKM. In DNA form, the CDR3 reads TGTGCCAGCTCCCCCCTAGCGGGAGGGTTGGAGACCCAGTACTTC. Amino acid sequence: CASSPLAGGLETQYF. The variable domain in full, with the rest retrieved from reference TRBV28 and TRBJ2-5, is DVKVTQSSRYLVKRTGEKVFLECVQDMDHENMFWYRQDPGLGLRLIYFSYDVKMKEKGDIPEGYSVSREKKERFSLILESASTNQTSMYLCASSPLAGGLETQYFGPGTRLLVL.

The chain combines TRBV7-8 with TRBJ2-1, with 10 bases identical to TRBD1. V lost 3 bases and J lost 6; bases outside the gene matches: 11. The CDR3 has 17 residues. The germline V gene encodes CDR1 SGHVS and CDR2 FQNEAQ. CDR3 protein: CASSFNGDRDRGNEQFF. For the CDR3, the DNA is TGTGCCAGCAGCTTTAATGGAGACCGGGACAGGGGCAATGAGCAGTTCTTC.